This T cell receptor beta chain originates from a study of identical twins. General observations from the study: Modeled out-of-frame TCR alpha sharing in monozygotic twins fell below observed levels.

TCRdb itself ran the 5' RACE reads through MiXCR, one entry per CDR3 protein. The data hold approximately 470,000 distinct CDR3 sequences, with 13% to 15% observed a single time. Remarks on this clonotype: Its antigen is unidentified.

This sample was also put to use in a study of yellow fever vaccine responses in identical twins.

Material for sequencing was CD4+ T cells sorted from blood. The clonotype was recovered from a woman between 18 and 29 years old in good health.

The CDR3 region has the DNA TGCGCCAGCAGCCAAGAAGGATCAGAAACCTATAATTCACCCCTCCACTTT. Translated, it gives CASSQEGSETYNSPLHF. J is TRBJ1-6 and V is TRBV4-1; the D is unclear. With 0 bases removed from V and 2 bases from J, the gap between germline ends came to 11 bases. Germline V gives CDR1 MGHRA, CDR2 YSYEKL. The CDR3 is made up of 17 amino acids.